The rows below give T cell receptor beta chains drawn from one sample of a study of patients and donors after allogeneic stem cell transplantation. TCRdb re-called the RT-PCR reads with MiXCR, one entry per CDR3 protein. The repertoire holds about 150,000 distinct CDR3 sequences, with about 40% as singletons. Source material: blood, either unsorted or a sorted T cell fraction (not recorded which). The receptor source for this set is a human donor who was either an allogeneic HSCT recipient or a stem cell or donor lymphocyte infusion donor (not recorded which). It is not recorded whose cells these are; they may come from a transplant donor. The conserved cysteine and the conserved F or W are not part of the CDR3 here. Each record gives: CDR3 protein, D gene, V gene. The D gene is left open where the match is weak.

CDR3: ASGAVGRNTEAF
D: .
V: TRBV12-3/TRBV12-4

CDR3: ASSYRAGTEAF
D: .
V: TRBV6-6

CDR3: SATGQPISMNTEAF
D: TRBD1
V: TRBV20-1

CDR3: ASSLSVPGGRETQY
D: TRBD1
V: TRBV12-3/TRBV12-4

CDR3: SARGSTDRANEAF
D: TRBD1
V: TRBV20-1

CDR3: ASSIQGDTEAF
D: .
V: TRBV27

CDR3: SARDHDRGNQPQH
D: TRBD1
V: TRBV20-1

CDR3: ASSLTGRTNTGELF
D: .
V: TRBV5-1

CDR3: ASSLEVEQF
D: .
V: TRBV7-2

CDR3: SANRGHREAF
D: .
V: TRBV20-1

CDR3: ASTMTRNSEAF
D: .
V: TRBV27

CDR3: ACCGSLTNEQF
D: .
V: TRBV6-2/TRBV6-3

CDR3: ASSYQHASTDTQY
D: .
V: TRBV6-5

CDR3: ASSWAAGGYT
D: .
V: TRBV5-5

CDR3: ASSYGGAGTEAF
D: .
V: TRBV6-6

CDR3: ASSFTSGQETQY
D: .
V: TRBV7-6

CDR3: ASSYRGRETQY
D: .
V: TRBV6-5

CDR3: ASSWGPDSGKLF
D: .
V: TRBV10-2

CDR3: ASSDGDSGYGYT
D: TRBD1
V: TRBV6-1

CDR3: ASKEKGRSEGYSNQPQH
D: .
V: TRBV6-2/TRBV6-3

CDR3: ASRWTGAEYEQY
D: TRBD1
V: TRBV5-5

CDR3: ASSLIGDRSKRVSEAF
D: .
V: TRBV7-2

CDR3: SNYPGGEDEQF
D: .
V: TRBV20-1

CDR3: ATSSGGVAGNTIY
D: .
V: TRBV15

CDR3: ASSPQGGQPQH
D: .
V: TRBV3-1

CDR3: SARNGQGWKGGYT
D: .
V: TRBV20-1

CDR3: ASSYRVFEKLF
D: .
V: TRBV6-5

CDR3: SARAGPNQPQH
D: .
V: TRBV20-1

CDR3: ASSSLSGGDHNEQF
D: TRBD2
V: TRBV7-8

CDR3: SARDRLGRGRFNYGYT
D: TRBD1
V: TRBV20-1

CDR3: SAPIGGHKNTGELF
D: .
V: TRBV20-1